Below, one TCR beta chain is given with its context. Antigen: not known. A much larger clone differs from this one at a single base, so this may be a read error. Germline lookup yields CDR1 SEHNR and CDR2 FQNEAQ (reference sequence). The CDR3 is 14 residues long. Study-wide results and caveats: Tumor memory CD4+ T cell TCR gene usage clustered with blood and lymph node memory CD4+ cells and lymph node naive CD4+ cells. Tumor Treg TCRs overlapped most with tumor naive CD4+ cells. The larger cohort examined one V-J beta rearrangement, not whole repertoires.

Full-length variable regions came from constant-region reverse primers plus semi-nested Nested Universal Primer A PCR. TCRdb re-analysed the 5' RACE reads in MiXCR, keeping a single row per CDR3 protein. The sample records approximately 53,000 distinct CDR3 sequences, roughly 28% being singletons. The chain couples TRBV7-9 to TRBJ1-4; TRBD1 aligns across 7 bases. Sequences were obtained from tumor-infiltrating memory CD4+ T cells sorted from the breast tumor. Specified subset: memory CD4+ T cells, CD4+CD45RO+CD25-. This TCR was sampled from a female donor with breast cancer. The CDR3 spells CASSRGQLGEKLLF. CDR3 nucleotide sequence: TGTGCCAGCAGCCGGGGACAGTTAGGCGAAAAACTGTTGTTT.